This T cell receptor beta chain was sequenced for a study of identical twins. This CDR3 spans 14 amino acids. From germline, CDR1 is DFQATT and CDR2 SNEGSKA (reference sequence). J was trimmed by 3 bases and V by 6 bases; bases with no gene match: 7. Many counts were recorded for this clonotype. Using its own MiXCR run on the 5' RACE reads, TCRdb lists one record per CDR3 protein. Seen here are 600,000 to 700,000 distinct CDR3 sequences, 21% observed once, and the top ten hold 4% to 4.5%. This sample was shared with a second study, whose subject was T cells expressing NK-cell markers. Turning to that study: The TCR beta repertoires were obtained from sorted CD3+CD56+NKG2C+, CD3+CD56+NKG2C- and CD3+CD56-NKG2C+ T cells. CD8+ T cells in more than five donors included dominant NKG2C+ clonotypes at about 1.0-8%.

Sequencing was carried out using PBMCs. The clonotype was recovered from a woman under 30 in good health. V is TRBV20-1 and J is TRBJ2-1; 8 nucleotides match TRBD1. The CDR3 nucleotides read TGCAGTGCGAACCGGGACAGGCTCTACAATGAGCAGTTCTTC. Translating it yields CSANRDRLYNEQFF.